A selection of T cell receptor beta chains follows, all from one sample in a study of PD-1 blockade in classical Hodgkin lymphoma. The protocol was immunoSEQ multiplex PCR, while the TCRdb copy is restricted to in-frame clones and leaves out a portion. The table has about 50,000 clones, roughly 89% seen once. Source: peripheral blood mononuclear cells (PBMCs), taken before the fourth cycle of nivolumab. The receptors here all came from a human donor with classical Hodgkin lymphoma. The CDR3 runs from the conserved cysteine through the conserved F or W.

V: TRBV7-8; CDR3: CASSSGGWGRYTEAFF
V: TRBV11-3; CDR3: CASSFDGSSYNEQFF
V: TRBV27; CDR3: CASTKRGTSVYNEQFF
V: TRBV18; CDR3: CASSPGTGGYEQYF
V: TRBV11-2; CDR3: CASSLGARTSRNNEQFF
V: TRBV7-3; CDR3: CASSLAGLAGVDMYF
V: TRBV6-5; CDR3: CASRVVSSSYEQYF
V: TRBV9; CDR3: CASSVALGPAFF
V: TRBV10-3; CDR3: CAISERQGAEKLFF
V: TRBV6-5; CDR3: CASKRTSGNTIYF
V: TRBV25-1; CDR3: CASSESRAFEAFF
V: TRBV4-2; CDR3: CASSQGPQGVSYEQYF
V: TRBV5-4; CDR3: CASNPDSSYEQYF
V: TRBV19; CDR3: CASSIMTGRNTEAFF
V: TRBV13; CDR3: CASSLGTAPTVYGYTF
V: TRBV5-1; CDR3: CASRRPGTSNTEAFF
V: TRBV11-2; CDR3: CASSLIGGNYGYTF
V: TRBV7-3; CDR3: CASSPTGTRAGELFF
V: TRBV27; CDR3: CASTQNLGTGSYEQYF
V: TRBV28; CDR3: CASSLGYEQYF
V: TRBV30; CDR3: CAWRELAGVDTQYF
V: TRBV7-8; CDR3: CASSLFKASNQPQHF
V: TRBV6-5; CDR3: CASRPRQGGGEQYF
V: TRBV5-6; CDR3: CASSHGTELSYEQYF
V: TRBV19; CDR3: CASSIRLGKRGSSYEQYF
V: TRBV14; CDR3: CASSHRPGGSLTDTQYF
V: TRBV28; CDR3: CASSSPSGVKPYEQYF
V: TRBV11-2; CDR3: CASSSDLGEAQYF
V: TRBV28; CDR3: CASSSGGTGNTEAFF
V: TRBV20-1; CDR3: CRASEAFF
V: TRBV28; CDR3: CASSGTGHRGYTF
V: TRBV19; CDR3: CASTEGSSYEQYF
V: TRBV10-3; CDR3: CATAGVSSYNEQFF
V: TRBV29-1; CDR3: CSAARDPSGNTIYF
V: TRBV6-6; CDR3: CASSWTGTDTQYF
V: TRBV7-8; CDR3: CASSLYQREIYEQYF
V: TRBV6-5; CDR3: CASSYLSGDSYEQYF
V: TRBV18; CDR3: CASSPRRDISYNEQFF
V: TRBV4-1; CDR3: CASSQPLGSSYEQYF
V: TRBV11-3; CDR3: CASSSDRLQETQYF
V: TRBV2; CDR3: CASRHRTYEDIQYF